Each of the 31 T cell receptor beta chains below was sequenced from the same sample in a study of T cells in Graves' hyperthyroidism and ophthalmopathy. Amplification of TCR beta CDR3 regions was performed using RNA transcripts as template. An initial round of RT-PCR targeting the TCR CDR3 relied on the HTBI primer set. TCRdb re-derived calls from the multiplex PCR reads in MiXCR, one entry per CDR3 protein. This sample has tens of thousands of distinct CDR3 sequences, with more than 40% found just once. Input material: peripheral blood or thyroid tissue (not recorded which). The receptors stem from a woman aged 45 to 65 with Graves' hyperthyroidism.

The CDR3 DNA follows: TGTGCCAGCAGCTCGGCCCCGGCTGACGGCTACACCTTC. Translation gives CASSSAPADGYTF. V and J are TRBV7-6 and TRBJ1-2; D ambiguous. Germline V lookup: CDR1 SGHVS, CDR2 FNYEAQ. Trimming took 4 bases from V and 8 from J, leaving 14 bases between them. This CDR3 region has 13 residues.

This clonotype has at least ten counts. The chain links TRBV19 to TRBJ1-5; TRBD1 is a possible D gene (6 bases). The germline V gene has CDR1 LNHDA and CDR2 SQIVND (reference sequence). The ends were cut back, 6 bases at V and 2 bases at J, with 11 bases in the middle. The CDR3 has 14 amino acids. The CDR3 sequence: CASSLTGRNQPQHF. The CDR3, as DNA: TGTGCCAGTAGCCTAACAGGGCGCAATCAGCCCCAGCATTTT.

As for this clonotype: Just one base apart from a much larger clone, this may be a read error. V gene TRBV27 combines with J gene TRBJ1-6, with D possibly being TRBD1 (5 bases). The CDR3 loop spans 15 amino acids. Germline lookup yields CDR1 MNHEY and CDR2 SMNVEV (reference sequence). The V and J ends lost 5 bases and 8 bases respectively, with 16 bases between them. CDR3 in DNA: TGTGCCAGCAGTATTGGGACGCCATGGGATTCACCCCTCCACTTT. Translated: CASSIGTPWDSPLHF.

This clonotype appeared a single time. The chain carries TRBV10-3 and TRBJ1-4; the D gene is possibly TRBD1 (5 bases). This CDR3 spans 12 amino acids. Deletions cut 6 bases from V and 17 bases from J, with 19 bases between. Germline V gives CDR1 ENHRY, CDR2 SYGVKD. In DNA form, the CDR3 reads TGTGCCATCAGGTCGCAGGGCGAAAAATTTTTTTTT. Translation gives CAIRSQGEKFFF.

This clonotype was recorded many times. The chain combines TRBV10-3 with TRBJ1-1; D unclear. Germline V gene lookup returns CDR1 ENHRY and CDR2 SYGVKD. The CDR3 runs 15 residues. The ends were cut back, 3 bases at V and 1 base at J, with 12 bases in the middle. The CDR3 loop is CAISDSGPRNTEAFF. The DNA of the CDR3 is TGTGCCATCAGTGACAGCGGACCGCGGAACACTGAAGCTTTCTTT.

This clonotype was observed many times. J is TRBJ2-3 and V is TRBV12-3 or TRBV12-4, with TRBD2 identical over 7 bases. CDR3 length equals 15 residues. V lost 3 bases, J lost 1 base, and 4 bases stayed unmatched. The CDR3 sequence is CASSFFLAGTDTQYF. The CDR3 coding sequence is TGTGCCAGCAGTTTTTTTCTAGCGGGCACAGATACGCAGTATTTT.

A note on this clonotype: It may be a read error: a sequence one base away is much more abundant. This chain joins TRBV20-1 and TRBJ2-3; 8 bases are shared with TRBD2. There are 15 residues in the CDR3. CDR1 is DFQATT and CDR2 is SNEGSKA in the germline V gene (reference sequence). Trimming cost V 3 bases and J 4 bases; bases outside gene matches: 9. CDR3 DNA: TGCAGTGCTAGTTCCGGACTAGCAGCCGCAGATACGCAGTATTTT. Translation: CSASSGLAAADTQYF.

In DNA form, the CDR3 reads TGTGCCAGCAGCCCGGGAAGAGGGGTCGAGCAGTACTTC. Encoded protein: CASSPGRGVEQYF. The rearrangement joins TRBV9 to TRBJ2-7, with D perhaps TRBD1 or TRBD2 (5 bases each). CDR1 is SGDLS and CDR2 is YYNGEE in the germline V gene. This CDR3 spans 13 amino acids. V gave up 4 bases and J gave up 6 bases, with 14 bases separating them.

The chain combines TRBV15 with TRBJ1-6; 7 bases match TRBD1. Germline-derived CDR1 and CDR2 are LNHNV and YYDKDF (reference sequence). This CDR3 is 13 amino acids long. CDR3: CASREGGDSPLHF. The DNA for the CDR3 is TGTGCTAGTCGAGAAGGGGGCGACTCACCCCTCCACTTT.

This clonotype was detected many times. The chain combines TRBV13 with TRBJ2-7; no definite D call. This CDR3 spans 14 amino acids. Germline V gene data show CDR1 as PRHDT and CDR2 as FYEKMQ (reference sequence). V lost 0 bases and J 4 bases, leaving 10 bases between the germline ends. CDR3 sequence reads: CASSLGQEQYEQYF. The CDR3, as DNA: TGTGCCAGCAGCTTAGGTCAAGAACAATACGAGCAGTACTTC.

Ten or more counts support this clonotype. The V and J genes are TRBV10-3 and TRBJ2-5; 9 nucleotides match TRBD1. V gave up 9 bases and J gave up 6 bases; unmatched junction bases: 8. Germline V lookup: CDR1 ENHRY, CDR2 SYGVKD. The CDR3 is made up of 13 amino acids. For the CDR3, the DNA is TGTGCCATTCAAACAGGGGGCGGGAAGACCCAGTACTTC. Its translation is CAIQTGGGKTQYF.

The chain links TRBV5-1 to TRBJ2-2; TRBD2 aligns across 13 bases. The trim removed 5 bases at V and 5 bases at J, leaving 6 bases unmatched. The germline V gene encodes CDR1 SGHRS and CDR2 YFSETQ. The CDR3 has 16 residues. This chain's CDR3 is CASREPGLAGTGELFF. The CDR3 bases are TGCGCCAGCAGGGAGCCGGGACTAGCGGGGACCGGGGAGCTGTTTTTT.

The rearrangement links TRBV20-1 to TRBJ1-6; D unclear. Trimming shortened V by 3 bases and J by 4 bases, and 7 bases separated the two germline ends. Germline V gene sequence: CDR1 DFQATT, CDR2 SNEGSKA (reference sequence). This CDR3 contains 13 residues. CDR3 bases: TGCAGTGCTAGTAAAGCTTATAATTCACCCCTCCACTTT. Its protein product is CSASKAYNSPLHF.

Sample share makes this clonotype medium-sized. J is TRBJ1-2 and V is TRBV2; D uncertain. The CDR3 is 11 residues long. V lost 5 bases to trimming and J lost 5 bases, with 6 bases between them. Germline V lookup: CDR1 SNHLY, CDR2 FYNNEI. DNA of the CDR3: TGTGCCAGCAGTCCCCTATATGGCTACACCTTC. This translates into CASSPLYGYTF.

The V and J genes are TRBV10-2 and TRBJ2-5; a possible D gene is TRBD2 (6 bases). Germline V CDR1 and CDR2: WSHSY, SAAADI. V lost 6 bases, J lost 3 bases, and 17 bases lay in between. The CDR3 sequence is 15 residues long. The CDR3 protein is CASSGAGREEETQYF. The CDR3 nucleotides read TGCGCCAGCAGCGGGGCAGGAAGGGAGGAAGAGACCCAGTACTTC.

Only a few counts were recorded for this clonotype. The gene calls are TRBV6-5 and TRBJ1-2, with 8 bases lining up with TRBD1. The CDR3 length is 14 residues. The trim removed 6 bases at V and 3 bases at J, leaving 6 bases unmatched. Germline CDR1 MNHEY, CDR2 SVGAGI. The DNA for the CDR3 is TGTGCCAGCAGGTCCCCAGGGGGCGACTATGGCTACACCTTC. Amino acid sequence: CASRSPGGDYGYTF.

The chain combines TRBV29-1 with TRBJ2-7; 9 bases match TRBD2. CDR1 SQVTM and CDR2 ANQGSEA come from the germline V gene. This CDR3 contains 13 residues. V shed 8 bases and J 1 base; nucleotides not matched to a gene: 6. The CDR3 coding sequence is TGCAGCCAAGCCCTAGCGGGATCCTACGAGCAGTACTTC. It encodes CSQALAGSYEQYF.

The genes are TRBV7-3 and TRBJ2-5, with 12 bases fitting TRBD2. This CDR3 is 17 amino acids long. In germline, CDR1 is SGHTA, CDR2 FQGTGA. V lost 6 bases, J lost 3 bases, and 11 bases stayed unmatched. The CDR3 DNA reads as TGTGCCAGCAGAGTAGGGCTAGCGGGAGGGCCGGAAGAGACCCAGTACTTC. Amino acids: CASRVGLAGGPEETQYF.

This clonotype has just one count. The chain carries TRBV12-3 or TRBV12-4 and TRBJ1-3; 9 bases are a match to TRBD1. The CDR3 contains 16 residues. Trimming cost V 2 bases and J 8 bases; bases outside gene matches: 10. The CDR3 region has the DNA TGTGCCAGCAGTTTAACAGGGGGCTCGTTTGGCTACACCATATATTTT. It specifies CASSLTGGSFGYTIYF.

By sample fraction, this clonotype is medium-sized. The CDR3 DNA reads as TGTGCCAGCAGCCCAGGACTTTACGAGCAGTACTTC. It translates to CASSPGLYEQYF. V is TRBV7-9 and J is TRBJ2-7; a possible D gene is TRBD2 (5 bases). Germline V CDR1 and CDR2: SEHNR, FQNEAQ (reference sequence). CDR3 size: 12 residues. Between the trimmed V and J ends, which lost 5 bases and 4 bases, there was a span of 9 bases. The full variable domain, rest sourced from reference TRBV7-9 and TRBJ2-7, is DTGVSQNPRHKITKRGQNVTFRCDPISEHNRLYWYRQTLGQGPEFLTYFQNEAQLEKSRLLSDRFSAERPKGSFSTLEIQRTEQGDSAMYLCASSPGLYEQYFGPGTRLTVT.

This clonotype was detected ten times or more. The chain is built from TRBV7-9 and TRBJ1-1; a weak D match, TRBD1 (6 bases). Looked up from germline, CDR1 is SEHNR and CDR2 is FQNEAQ (reference sequence). This CDR3 region has 13 residues. The V end lost 5 bases, the J end lost 6 bases, and 13 bases lay between the germline ends. In DNA, the CDR3 is TGTGCCAGCAGCATGGGGGGGCAGGCTGAAGCTTTCTTT. Translation: CASSMGGQAEAFF. The whole variable domain, filled in from reference TRBV7-9 and TRBJ1-1, reads DTGVSQNPRHKITKRGQNVTFRCDPISEHNRLYWYRQTLGQGPEFLTYFQNEAQLEKSRLLSDRFSAERPKGSFSTLEIQRTEQGDSAMYLCASSMGGQAEAFFGQGTRLTVV.

This sequence joins TRBV10-3 and TRBJ1-2; weak D call: TRBD1 (5 bases). With 6 bases removed from V and 8 bases from J, the gap between germline ends came to 16 bases. CDR1 ENHRY and CDR2 SYGVKD come from the germline V gene. The CDR3 runs to 13 residues. CDR3 sequence: CAIRLFGARGYTF. The CDR3 DNA is TGTGCCATCAGACTCTTCGGGGCACGAGGCTACACCTTC.

This clonotype occurred many times. This chain uses TRBV15 with TRBJ2-7; D not certain. This CDR3 is built from 12 residues. Germline values: CDR1 LNHNV, CDR2 YYDKDF (reference sequence). Trimming took 6 bases from V and 7 from J, leaving 13 bases between them. The CDR3 DNA reads TGTGCCACCAGAAAGGGCGAGGCGGAGCAGTACTTC. Residues: CATRKGEAEQYF.

Relative to its sample, this clonotype is medium-sized. The rearrangement links TRBV20-1 to TRBJ2-5; TRBD2 might be the D (5 bases). Germline lookup yields CDR1 DFQATT and CDR2 SNEGSKA (reference sequence). The length of the CDR3 is 13 residues. Trimming pared 5 bases from V and 3 bases from J, leaving 13 bases between. The CDR3 region is CSASRTLKETQYF. The CDR3 nucleotides are TGCAGTGCTTCACGGACTCTCAAAGAGACCCAGTACTTC.

The chain couples TRBV29-1 to TRBJ2-5; a possible D gene is TRBD2 (7 bases). V lost 3 bases to trimming and J lost 5 bases, with 13 bases between them. The CDR3 is made up of 13 amino acids. The germline V gene has CDR1 SQVTM and CDR2 ANQGSEA. CDR3: CSVEGRDKETQYF. CDR3 sequence (DNA): TGCAGCGTTGAGGGGAGGGACAAGGAGACCCAGTACTTC.

This clonotype was seen once. This chain uses TRBV7-9 with TRBJ2-5; D is tentatively TRBD1 or TRBD2 (5 bases each). Germline assignment: CDR1 SEHNR and CDR2 FQNEAQ (reference sequence). The CDR3 is 13 residues long. V lost 5 bases and J 7 bases, leaving 14 bases between the germline ends. The CDR3 sequence is CASSPEGLGTQYF. The CDR3 nucleotides read TGTGCCAGCAGCCCCGAGGGGTTGGGGACCCAGTACTTC.

This clonotype appeared many times. The J gene is TRBJ2-7, the V gene TRBV5-1; TRBD2 is a possible D gene (6 bases). The germline V and J ends were trimmed by 0 bases and 7 bases, with 20 bases remaining between them. Germline CDR1 reads SGHRS; CDR2 reads YFSETQ. The CDR3 runs 16 residues. The CDR3 DNA follows: TGCGCCAGCAGCTTGGCAAGTAATCAGGCTGCGGGGGAGCAGTACTTC. Its protein product is CASSLASNQAAGEQYF.

The chain couples TRBV18 to TRBJ1-1, with D maybe TRBD1 (6 bases). Trimming left V 0 bases short and J 4 bases short, with 12 bases between. In germline, CDR1 is KGHSH, CDR2 LQKENI. The CDR3 runs 15 residues. CDR3 DNA: TGTGCCAGCTCACCACCGATCGGGGGCCCCACTGAAGCTTTCTTT. Its translation: CASSPPIGGPTEAFF.

This clonotype was seen many times. The V gene is TRBV5-4, the J gene TRBJ1-2; D perhaps matches TRBD1 (5 bases). V was pared by 0 bases and J by 4 bases, with 7 bases between. The germline CDR1 and CDR2 sequences are SGHNT and YYREEE (reference sequence). CDR3 length: 13 amino acids. In DNA form, the CDR3 reads TGTGCCAGCAGCTTGGACAGGATCTATGGCTACACCTTC. Its translation is CASSLDRIYGYTF.

There are many counts of this clonotype. The J gene is TRBJ1-3, the V gene TRBV19; 7 nucleotides match TRBD1. This CDR3 is 15 amino acids long. J was trimmed by 0 bases and V by 3 bases; bases with no gene match: 2. Germline CDR1 reads LNHDA; CDR2 reads SQIVND (reference sequence). The chain's CDR3 is CASSITGASGNTIYF. The DNA for the CDR3 is TGTGCCAGTAGTATTACAGGGGCCTCTGGAAACACCATATATTTT.

This chain links TRBV7-2 with TRBJ2-7, with 10 positions matching TRBD2. This CDR3 spans 14 amino acids. J lost 3 bases, V lost 6 bases, and 5 bases had no gene match. CDR1 and CDR2 from the germline V gene are SGHTA and FQGNSA. The CDR3 DNA is TGTGCCAGCAGATCCGGGACTAGCGTCTACGAGCAGTACTTC. Translation: CASRSGTSVYEQYF.